These T cell receptor beta chains were read from a single sample in a study of OX40 agonist ivuxolimab in advanced cancers. Generated by immunoSEQ multiplex PCR, the TCRdb table keeps only in-frame clones and is missing some. The sample contains about 100,000 clones, 90% of which appear only once. The source was CD4+ or CD8+ T cells sorted from blood, collected in a trial of the OX40 agonist ivuxolimab. These receptors all stem from an adult with an advanced solid tumor such as melanoma, head and neck, liver or kidney cancer. Each CDR3 is given with its conserved first and last residue. The D gene is left open where the match is weak. Only some rows state a clone size, as once, few, many or a class for expanded clones.

V: TRBV27; size: NA; D: TRBD1; J: TRBJ2-2; CDR3: CASIRGGQGYAGELFF; DNA: TGTGCCAGCATCCGCGGGGGACAGGGCTATGCCGGGGAGCTGTTTTTT
V: TRBV7-7; size: NA; D: TRBD1; J: TRBJ2-7; CDR3: CATGVLSYEQYF; DNA: TGTGCTACAGGGGTTCTATCCTACGAGCAGTACTTC
V: TRBV7-2; size: NA; D: NA; J: TRBJ2-7; CDR3: CASSLKVGSYEQYF; DNA: TGTGCCAGCAGCCTAAAGGTGGGTTCGTACGAGCAGTACTTC
V: TRBV4-3; size: NA; D: NA; J: TRBJ1-3; CDR3: CASSQGYSGNTIYF; DNA: TGCGCCAGCAGCCAAGGGTACTCTGGAAACACCATATATTTT
V: TRBV5-1; size: NA; D: NA; J: TRBJ2-2; CDR3: CASSLGTTVSTGELFF; DNA: TGCGCCAGCAGCTTGGGGACTACGGTTAGCACCGGGGAGCTGTTTTTT
V: TRBV6-6; size: NA; D: NA; J: TRBJ1-3; CDR3: CASSYSGNTIYF; DNA: TGTGCCAGCAGTTACTCTGGAAACACCATATATTTT
V: TRBV6-1; size: once; D: TRBD1; J: TRBJ2-7; CDR3: CACQVGTGDVYEQYF; DNA: TGTGCCTGCCAAGTTGGGACAGGGGACGTGTACGAGCAGTACTTC
V: TRBV14; size: NA; D: TRBD2; J: TRBJ2-1; CDR3: CASSRPTSGRSYNEQFF; DNA: TGTGCCAGCAGCCGGCCGACTAGCGGGAGATCCTACAATGAGCAGTTCTTC
V: TRBV2; size: once; D: NA; J: TRBJ1-1; CDR3: CASSGQRNTEAFF; DNA: TGTGCCAGCAGCGGACAGCGAAACACTGAAGCTTTCTTT
V: TRBV9; size: NA; D: NA; J: TRBJ2-7; CDR3: CASSPAGRVFEQYF; DNA: TGTGCCAGCAGCCCCGCGGGCAGGGTTTTCGAGCAGTACTTC
V: TRBV19; size: NA; D: TRBD1; J: TRBJ1-4; CDR3: CASRDRGNSATNEKLFF; DNA: TGTGCCAGTAGGGACAGGGGGAACTCCGCAACTAATGAAAAACTGTTTTTT
V: TRBV11-2; size: once; D: NA; J: TRBJ2-2; CDR3: CASSPLTSTGELFF; DNA: TGTGCCAGCAGCCCCCTCACCTCCACCGGGGAGCTGTTTTTT
V: TRBV11-2; size: NA; D: NA; J: TRBJ2-7; CDR3: CASSLGWVSYEQYF; DNA: TGTGCCAGCAGCTTAGGTTGGGTTTCCTACGAGCAGTACTTC
V: TRBV12-2; size: NA; D: NA; J: TRBJ2-7; CDR3: CASRLVGPAPWEQYF; DNA: TGTGCAAGTCGCTTAGTGGGTCCCGCCCCTTGGGAGCAGTACTTC
V: TRBV9; size: NA; D: NA; J: TRBJ2-5; CDR3: CASSVGLAAPGQETQYF; DNA: TGTGCCAGCAGCGTAGGTTTGGCAGCCCCGGGGCAAGAGACCCAGTACTTC
V: TRBV7-2; size: NA; D: NA; J: TRBJ1-1; CDR3: CASSLAGSHEAFF; DNA: TGTGCCAGCAGCTTAGCGGGGTCACATGAAGCTTTCTTT
V: TRBV6-5; size: NA; D: NA; J: TRBJ2-1; CDR3: CASSRGGHNEQFF; DNA: TGTGCCAGCTCTAGGGGTGGCCACAATGAGCAGTTCTTC